By its share, the clone carrying this T cell receptor (beta chain) is medium-sized. Its antigen is not known. This sample is drawn from a study of immune heterogeneity within non-small cell lung tumors. Across the study: The tumors comprised several squamous cell carcinomas, around 11 non-squamous carcinomas and 1 not otherwise specified.

Study-level results: Largely different high-frequency T-cell receptor beta clonotypes were found between individual patients. High-frequency clones unique to single sites coexisted with identical dominant CDR3 beta clonotypes that recurred across tumor sites within a patient.

The CDR3 length is 12 residues. The ends lost 6 bases at V and 4 bases at J; junction bases unmatched: 4. CDR1 and CDR2 (germline): GTSNPN, SVGIG (reference sequence). Genomic DNA from bulk tumor acted as the template, and around 630 ng was loaded per sample. Several biopsies were collected from each primary tumor during surgery. They were spaced as far apart as possible within the tumor mass. Patients had untreated, newly diagnosed non-small cell lung cancer and underwent curative surgery. The donors were patients with newly diagnosed non-small cell lung cancer undergoing curative-intent surgery. The authors amplified TCR beta CDR3 by multiplex PCR with 32 V and 13 J primers. MiXCR, run by TCRdb on the multiplex PCR reads, gives a single entry per CDR3 protein. The repertoire holds roughly 15,000 distinct CDR3 sequences, with approximately 30% as singletons.

The chain recombines TRBV30 with TRBJ2-3; 7 positions agree with TRBD1. The sequence derives from a woman between 45 and 65 years old with non-small cell lung cancer. The specimen was lung tumor tissue. The CDR3 region has the DNA TGTGCCTGTAGACAGGGACCAGATACGCAGTATTTT. Protein sequence: CACRQGPDTQYF. The entire variable domain, with the rest obtained from reference TRBV30 and TRBJ2-3, is as follows: SQTIHQWPATLVQPVGSPLSLECTVEGTSNPNLYWYRQAAGRGLQLLFYSVGIGQISSEVPQNLSASRPQDRQFILSSKKLLLSDSGFYLCACRQGPDTQYFGPGTRLTVL.